These 27 T cell receptor beta chains share one sample of origin, sequenced in a study of blood T cell repertoires in COVID-19. Libraries were prepared by immunoSEQ multiplex PCR; TCRdb keeps only in-frame clonotypes and omits some of them. The repertoire holds 59,000 or so clones, less than 90% seen once, with under 6% in the top ten. Sequencing was performed on peripheral blood. These receptors all come from a human donor in a cohort sampled during active COVID-19.

J is TRBJ1-6 and V is TRBV20-1, with TRBD1 matching over 9 bases. The CDR3 sequence is 17 residues long. Unmatched junction bases numbered 7, after V lost 4 bases and J lost 0 bases. Germline loops: CDR1 DFQATT, CDR2 SNEGSKA (reference sequence). The CDR3 nucleotides are TGCAGTGCTATTGATCCGACAGGGGGCTCCTATAATTCACCCCTCCACTTT. Translating gives CSAIDPTGGSYNSPLHF.

The V and J genes are TRBV5-6 and TRBJ1-1; D is undetermined. Between the trimmed V and J ends, which lost 1 base and 8 bases, there was a span of 9 bases. The CDR3 totals 12 residues. Germline V gives CDR1 SGHDT, CDR2 YYEEEE. In DNA, the CDR3 is TGTGCCAGCAGCTTGACGACTGCCGAAGCTTTCTTT. It encodes CASSLTTAEAFF.

The V gene is TRBV11-2, the J gene TRBJ1-2; D perhaps matches TRBD1 (5 bases). CDR1 is SGHAT, CDR2 FQNNGV, per germline. V was shortened by 5 bases and J by 4 bases, with 11 bases between the two germline ends. This CDR3 has 13 amino acids. CDR3 amino acids: CASSPTDTYGYTF. The CDR3, as DNA: TGTGCCAGCAGCCCGACAGACACCTATGGCTACACCTTC.

The chain has TRBV18 and TRBJ2-3; TRBD2 agrees at 8 bases. V lost 3 bases and J lost 2; bases outside the gene matches: 16. The CDR3 sequence is 19 residues long. Germline CDR1 is KGHSH and CDR2 is LQKENI. The CDR3 DNA is TGTGCCAGCTCACCTCTACGAAGCGGGGGAGGACGAAACACAGATACGCAGTATTTT. Its translation: CASSPLRSGGGRNTDTQYF.

The chain couples TRBV27 to TRBJ1-2; D may be TRBD1 (5 bases). CDR3 size: 13 residues. The germline gives CDR1 MNHEY, CDR2 SMNVEV (reference sequence). The V end lost 5 bases, the J end lost 2 bases, and 9 bases lay between the germline ends. The CDR3 spells CASSRAGNYGYTF. The CDR3 DNA reads as TGTGCCAGCAGTCGTGCAGGGAACTATGGCTACACCTTC.

The chain uses TRBV24-1 and TRBJ1-4, with TRBD1 matching 7 bases. Germline V gene sequence: CDR1 KGHDR, CDR2 SFDVKD. The ends lost 3 bases at V and 7 bases at J; junction bases unmatched: 7. The CDR3 is 15 amino acids. The CDR3 sequence: CATSDAGGMGEKLFF. As DNA, the CDR3 is TGTGCCACCAGTGATGCAGGGGGAATGGGTGAAAAACTGTTTTTT.

CDR3 loop: CASRPGTVLGYTF. The CDR3 DNA follows: TGTGCCAGCAGACCCGGGACAGTACTCGGCTACACCTTC. The chain links TRBV2 to TRBJ1-2; 7 bases agree with TRBD1. The V gene's germline CDR1 is SNHLY and CDR2 FYNNEI. This CDR3 has 13 residues. V lost 6 bases, J lost 8 bases, and 9 bases stayed unmatched.

The rearrangement joins TRBV27 to TRBJ2-5, with 8 positions matching TRBD2. The V gene end was trimmed by 0 bases and the J gene end by 3 bases; junction bases not matched to a gene: 6. The CDR3 is 16 residues long. The germline CDR1 and CDR2 sequences are MNHEY and SMNVEV (reference sequence). The CDR3 region is CASSLSPGLGEETQYF. CDR3 nucleotides: TGTGCCAGCAGTTTATCTCCGGGACTAGGGGAAGAGACCCAGTACTTC.

This rearrangement joins TRBV12-5 to TRBJ2-1, with 10 bases aligning to TRBD1. V shed 2 bases, J shed 4 bases, and the junction held 5 bases outside the gene matches. The CDR3 runs 16 residues. CDR1 and CDR2 from the germline V gene are LGHNT and FRNRAP. The CDR3: CASGLRRDRGYNEQFF. Here the CDR3 DNA reads TGTGCTAGTGGTTTGCGGCGGGACAGGGGTTACAATGAGCAGTTCTTC. The variable domain in full, with the rest retrieved from reference TRBV12-5 and TRBJ2-1, is DARVTQTPRHKVTEMGQEVTMRCQPILGHNTVFWYRQTMMQGLELLAYFRNRAPLDDSGMPKDRFSAEMPDATLATLKIQPSEPRDSAVYFCASGLRRDRGYNEQFFGPGTRLTVL.

The genes are TRBV10-2 and TRBJ2-7; 7 bases match TRBD2. The junction had 10 bases not matched to a gene; V was cut back by 6 bases and J by 5 bases. Per the germline V gene, CDR1 is WSHSY and CDR2 is SAAADI. CDR3 length: 14 amino acids. The CDR3 DNA reads TGCGCCAGCAGAGGGTTCGGAGGGAGGGACGAGCAGTACTTC. Translated: CASRGFGGRDEQYF.

The table lists this clone with a few counts. This chain joins TRBV19 and TRBJ1-1; D unclear. The germline V and J ends were trimmed by 4 bases and 10 bases, with 10 bases remaining between them. Germline loops: CDR1 LNHDA, CDR2 SQIVND (reference sequence). CDR3 length equals 11 residues. The CDR3 coding sequence is TGTGCCAGTAGTAGCGGGCGGGTAGCTTTCTTT. Translating it yields CASSSGRVAFF.

The rearrangement links TRBV6-2 or TRBV6-3 to TRBJ1-2; D possibly corresponds to TRBD1 (5 bases). The CDR3 runs 15 residues. Germline-derived CDR1 and CDR2 are MNHEY and SVGEGT. V lost 0 bases, J lost 4 bases, and 12 bases lay in between. CDR3 sequence reads: CASSYSPGGGYGYTF. The DNA for the CDR3 is TGTGCCAGCAGTTACTCGCCGGGGGGGGGCTATGGCTACACCTTC.

This chain connects TRBV11-2 to TRBJ1-6; 7 nucleotides line up with TRBD1. CDR1 is SGHAT and CDR2 is FQNNGV in the germline V gene. There are 14 residues in the CDR3. V lost 6 bases, J lost 7 bases, and 6 bases stayed unmatched. This CDR3 reads CASSSGGENSPLHF. In DNA, the CDR3 is TGTGCCAGCAGTTCAGGGGGAGAAAATTCACCCCTCCACTTT.

The chain couples TRBV5-1 to TRBJ2-7; 12 bases map to TRBD1. CDR1 is SGHRS, CDR2 YFSETQ, per germline. There are 18 residues in the CDR3. V lost 0 bases and J lost 7; bases outside the gene matches: 14. The CDR3 coding sequence is TGCGCCAGCAGCTTGGCGGGACAGGGGGCCTCAAGGGTGGAGGAGCAGTACTTC. Protein sequence: CASSLAGQGASRVEEQYF.

The chain recombines TRBV7-9 with TRBJ1-6; TRBD1 matches at 9 bases. The CDR3 totals 19 residues. After removal of 4 bases from V and 2 bases from J, the junction contained 12 bases not matched to a gene. The germline CDR1 and CDR2 sequences are SEHNR and FQNEAQ (reference sequence). The CDR3 loop reads CASSSYGTGRGAYNSPLHF. CDR3 nucleotide sequence: TGTGCCAGCAGCTCGTATGGGACAGGGAGGGGTGCCTATAATTCACCCCTCCACTTT. Based on the CDR3 plus reference TRBV7-9 and TRBJ1-6, the full variable domain is DTGVSQNPRHKITKRGQNVTFRCDPISEHNRLYWYRQTLGQGPEFLTYFQNEAQLEKSRLLSDRFSAERPKGSFSTLEIQRTEQGDSAMYLCASSSYGTGRGAYNSPLHFGNGTRLTVT.

This clone showed up just a few times. The rearrangement uses TRBV28 and TRBJ2-7; 8 bases agree with TRBD1. The CDR3 length is 15 residues. Unmatched junction bases numbered 10, after V lost 5 bases and J lost 4 bases. The germline V gene encodes CDR1 MDHEN and CDR2 SYDVKM. The CDR3, as DNA: TGTGCCAGCAGTCTCTCAGGGGGCGCGGTATACGAGCAGTACTTC. Protein sequence: CASSLSGGAVYEQYF.

The chain joins TRBV7-9 to TRBJ1-2, with 9 positions matching TRBD1. V gave up 1 base and J gave up 4 bases; unmatched junction bases: 4. Germline V gene sequence: CDR1 SEHNR, CDR2 FQNEAQ (reference sequence). The CDR3 is made up of 15 amino acids. The chain's CDR3 is CASSLDSGQGYGYTF. CDR3 DNA: TGTGCCAGCAGCTTAGACTCGGGACAGGGCTATGGCTACACCTTC.

The chain employs TRBV6-1 and TRBJ2-7, with a weak D call TRBD1 (5 bases). The CDR3 has 14 residues. CDR1 and CDR2 (germline): MNHNS, SASEGT. The germline V and J ends were trimmed by 1 base and 2 bases, with 9 bases remaining between them. The CDR3 DNA sequence: TGTGCCAGCAGTGAAGAGGGGCCGACCTACGAGCAGTACTTC. Translation gives CASSEEGPTYEQYF.

CDR3 protein: CASGGGRINTEAFF. CDR3 DNA: TGTGCCAGCGGGGGGGGTAGGATTAACACTGAAGCTTTCTTT. The chain couples TRBV28 to TRBJ1-1; tentative D call: TRBD1 (5 bases). V gave up 8 bases and J gave up 2 bases, with 15 bases separating them. Germline V CDR1 and CDR2: MDHEN, SYDVKM. This CDR3 region has 14 residues.

The chain uses TRBV30 and TRBJ1-3; maybe TRBD1 (5 bases). Between the trimmed V and J ends, which lost 5 bases and 12 bases, there was a span of 17 bases. This CDR3 comprises 12 residues. Germline CDR1 and CDR2: GTSNPN and SVGIG (reference sequence). DNA for the CDR3: TGTGCCTGGGACGCCATAGGGGCCGGCATATATTTT. Translated, it gives CAWDAIGAGIYF.

J is TRBJ1-2 and V is TRBV6-5, with D perhaps TRBD1 (6 bases). V was cut by 7 bases and J by 4 bases, with 16 bases left in between. This CDR3 spans 14 amino acids. Germline CDR1 is MNHEY and CDR2 is SVGAGI. CDR3 bases: TGTGCCAGCACGTCCGGGGGGGCCCTCTATGGCTACACCTTC. As protein: CASTSGGALYGYTF.

V usage is TRBV29-1 and J usage is TRBJ2-3; maybe TRBD2 (6 bases). Trimming took off 3 bases at V and 4 bases at J, with 8 bases between the two ends. CDR1 and CDR2 from the germline V gene are SQVTM and ANQGSEA. The CDR3 spans 12 residues. In DNA form, the CDR3 reads TGCAGCGTTGAGGGGGGTGCAGATACGCAGTATTTT. Its translation is CSVEGGADTQYF.

The chain links TRBV28 to TRBJ1-2; 7 bases are shared with TRBD1. This CDR3 spans 13 amino acids. Germline CDR1 reads MDHEN; CDR2 reads SYDVKM. Germline trimming cut 5 bases from V and 6 bases from J; bases unmatched to any gene: 6. CDR3: CASSLHRGDGYTF. As DNA, the CDR3 is TGTGCCAGCAGTCTCCACAGGGGAGATGGCTACACCTTC.

V gene TRBV11-2 combines with J gene TRBJ1-4; TRBD1 is a possible D gene (5 bases). V was shortened by 1 base and J by 4 bases, with 10 bases between the two germline ends. The CDR3 extends over 15 amino acids. From germline, CDR1 is SGHAT and CDR2 FQNNGV. Here the CDR3 DNA reads TGTGCCAGCAGCTTAGGATCGGGGGTTAATGAAAAACTGTTTTTT. It is translated as CASSLGSGVNEKLFF.

This clone was counted only a few times. This sequence joins TRBV28 and TRBJ2-3; D is perhaps TRBD2 (5 bases). Trimming cost V 10 bases and J 2 bases, with 10 bases left between them. There are 12 residues in the CDR3. Looked up from germline, CDR1 is MDHEN and CDR2 is SYDVKM. The CDR3 nucleotides read TGTGCCACTGCTCTAGCCACAGATACGCAGTATTTT. This codes for CATALATDTQYF.

This chain joins TRBV7-9 and TRBJ1-2, with 9 bases that match TRBD1. Per the germline V gene, CDR1 is SEHNR and CDR2 is FQNEAQ (reference sequence). The CDR3 covers 15 residues. The V and J ends lost 0 bases and 9 bases, in that order; junction bases with no gene match: 8. The CDR3 loop reads CASSLAARQGDRYTF. The CDR3 DNA follows: TGTGCCAGCAGCTTAGCGGCGAGACAGGGGGATCGCTACACCTTC. The full variable domain, its missing parts supplied by reference TRBV7-9 and TRBJ1-2, is DTGVSQNPRHKITKRGQNVTFRCDPISEHNRLYWYRQTLGQGPEFLTYFQNEAQLEKSRLLSDRFSAERPKGSFSTLEIQRTEQGDSAMYLCASSLAARQGDRYTFGSGTRLTVV.

This clone was counted ten times or more. Written as DNA, the CDR3 is TGTGCCAGTAGCGTTACAGGGGTTCTTTACGAGCAGTACTTC. Translated, it gives CASSVTGVLYEQYF. The V call is TRBV19, the J call TRBJ2-7; TRBD1 aligns across 7 bases. The V and J ends lost 6 bases and 4 bases, in that order; junction bases with no gene match: 9. The CDR3 contains 14 residues. From germline, CDR1 is LNHDA and CDR2 SQIVND (reference sequence).